A selection of T cell receptor beta chains follows, all from one sample in a study of identical twins. A single record per CDR3 protein comes from TCRdb applying MiXCR to the 5' RACE reads. The profile shows 350,000 to 450,000 distinct CDR3 sequences, 15% to 20% of them singletons. Input material: naive T cells sorted from blood. The receptors were sampled from a man aged 45-65 years in good health. Each CDR3 is given with its conserved first and last residue. D genes are given only for firm matches. Some rows have no size entry. The others give once, few or many, or a class for an expanded clone.

V,J,D,size,CDR3,DNA
TRBV27,TRBJ2-7,-,many,CASSWTVKSYEQYF,TGTGCCAGCTCATGGACAGTTAAGTCTTACGAGCAGTACTTC
TRBV18,TRBJ2-1,-,-,CASSWDGVPGNEQFF,TGTGCCAGCTCATGGGACGGCGTCCCTGGGAATGAGCAGTTCTTC
TRBV20-1,TRBJ2-5,TRBD2,once,CSAEVAGLPGETQYF,TGCAGTGCGGAGGTAGCGGGGCTCCCGGGGGAGACCCAGTACTTC
TRBV20-1,TRBJ2-1,TRBD2,few,CSARWASGRVNEQFF,TGCAGTGCTCGTTGGGCTAGCGGGAGGGTCAATGAGCAGTTCTTC
TRBV6-2/TRBV6-3,TRBJ2-7,-,-,CASSYLGARSEQYF,TGTGCCAGCAGTTACTTGGGGGCTAGGAGTGAGCAGTACTTC
TRBV6-1,TRBJ1-5,TRBD1,many,CASSPGTGNQPQHF,TGTGCCAGCAGTCCCGGGACAGGCAATCAGCCCCAGCATTTT
TRBV20-1,TRBJ1-6,-,few,CSAGADGYSPLHF,TGCAGTGCTGGGGCAGACGGGTATTCACCCCTCCACTTT
TRBV12-3/TRBV12-4,TRBJ2-1,-,-,CASSFARSSYNEQFF,TGTGCCAGCAGTTTTGCCCGTTCTTCCTACAATGAGCAGTTCTTC
TRBV11-1,TRBJ2-1,-,few,CASSFGQGRYNEQFF,TGTGCCAGCAGCTTTGGTCAGGGAAGGTACAATGAGCAGTTCTTC
TRBV20-1,TRBJ2-7,TRBD1,few,CSAGGQVPYEQYF,TGCAGTGCTGGGGGACAGGTACCCTACGAGCAGTACTTC
TRBV19,TRBJ1-1,TRBD1,-,CASKTLGQGPFLFF,TGTGCCAGTAAGACCCTAGGACAGGGTCCTTTTCTATTCTTT